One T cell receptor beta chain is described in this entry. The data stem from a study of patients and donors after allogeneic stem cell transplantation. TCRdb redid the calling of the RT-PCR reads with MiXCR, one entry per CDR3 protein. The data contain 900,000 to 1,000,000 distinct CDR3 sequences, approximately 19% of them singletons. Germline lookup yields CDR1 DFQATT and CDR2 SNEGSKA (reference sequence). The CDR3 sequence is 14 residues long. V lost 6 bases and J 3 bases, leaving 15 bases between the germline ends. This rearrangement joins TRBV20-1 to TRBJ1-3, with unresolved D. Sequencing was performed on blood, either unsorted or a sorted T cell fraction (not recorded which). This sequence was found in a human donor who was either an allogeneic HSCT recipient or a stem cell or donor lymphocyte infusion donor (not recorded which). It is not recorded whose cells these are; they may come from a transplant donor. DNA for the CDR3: TGCAGTGCGCCGCGCTGGGGTGGTGGAAACACCATATATTTT. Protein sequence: CSAPRWGGGNTIYF.